The next 27 T cell receptor beta chains were all read from a single sample in a study of T-cell memory formation after mild COVID-19. TCRdb redid the calling of the 5' RACE reads with MiXCR, one entry per CDR3 protein. The sample lists about 290,000 distinct CDR3 sequences, around a sixth occurring once. Sequencing used PBMCs or a T cell subset sorted from them (not recorded which). Receptor source: a man aged 18 to 29 who had mild COVID-19 (a few samples of this study predate the infection). Cell type and time point are not known.

The chain joins TRBV5-1 to TRBJ2-4; TRBD2 is a possible D gene (6 bases). The CDR3 consists of 18 residues. V was cut by 7 bases and J by 6 bases, with 29 bases left in between. In germline, CDR1 is SGHRS, CDR2 YFSETQ. CDR3 protein: CASPNRGFNQRGRNIQYF. Here the CDR3 DNA reads TGCGCCAGCCCTAACCGGGGGTTCAACCAAAGGGGCAGAAACATTCAGTACTTC.

The CDR3 reads CASSSRTSTDTQYF. The CDR3 DNA sequence: TGTGCCAGCAGCTCGAGAACTAGCACAGATACGCAGTATTTT. The genes are TRBV7-2 and TRBJ2-3; D not certain. Germline loops: CDR1 SGHTA, CDR2 FQGNSA. The CDR3 consists of 14 residues. V shed 4 bases and J shed 0 bases, with 8 bases lying between them.

The table lists this clonotype with a few counts. The chain is built from TRBV20-1 and TRBJ1-5; D unclear. Germline V CDR1 and CDR2: DFQATT, SNEGSKA (reference sequence). V lost 6 bases, J lost 7 bases, and 19 bases lay in between. The CDR3 consists of 14 residues. The CDR3 reads CSAPMGGLGQPQHF. The CDR3 coding sequence is TGCAGTGCGCCCATGGGAGGCCTCGGGCAGCCCCAGCATTTT.

This clonotype was observed a handful of times. This chain uses TRBV7-3 with TRBJ1-1; D is perhaps TRBD1 (6 bases). The CDR3 is made up of 13 amino acids. V was trimmed by 7 bases and J by 4 bases, leaving 13 bases between them. Germline V gene data show CDR1 as SGHTA and CDR2 as FQGTGA. The CDR3 loop is CASNPGAGTEAFF. CDR3 nucleotide sequence: TGTGCCAGCAACCCAGGGGCGGGCACTGAAGCTTTCTTT. The full variable domain, with the rest looked up from reference TRBV7-3 and TRBJ1-1, is GAGVSQTPSNKVTEKGKYVELRCDPISGHTALYWYRQSLGQGPEFLIYFQGTGAADDSGLPNDRFFAVRPEGSVSTLKIQRTERGDSAVYLCASNPGAGTEAFFGQGTRLTVV.

This chain uses TRBV7-3 with TRBJ2-1, with 8 nucleotides matching TRBD1. Unmatched junction bases numbered 4, after V lost 5 bases and J lost 4 bases. The germline gives CDR1 SGHTA, CDR2 FQGTGA. The CDR3 runs 14 residues. In DNA, the CDR3 is TGTGCCAGCAGCGGGCAGGGGGCTTACAATGAGCAGTTCTTC. Amino acids: CASSGQGAYNEQFF.

The sample holds a few counts of this clonotype. The gene calls are TRBV6-2 or TRBV6-3 and TRBJ2-2; tentatively, D is TRBD1 or TRBD2 (5 bases each). There are 13 residues in the CDR3. Looked up from germline, CDR1 is MNHEY and CDR2 is SVGEGT. Trimming pared 6 bases from V and 4 bases from J, leaving 9 bases between. The CDR3 is CASRKGTTGELFF. Here the CDR3 DNA reads TGTGCCAGCAGGAAGGGGACCACCGGGGAGCTGTTTTTT.

V usage is TRBV6-2 or TRBV6-3 and J usage is TRBJ1-5; D unresolved. This CDR3 is built from 12 residues. Germline V gives CDR1 MNHEY, CDR2 SVGEGT. V gave up 2 bases and J gave up 6 bases, with 5 bases separating them. The DNA for the CDR3 is TGTGCCAGCAGTTACGGGTTTCAGCCCCAGCATTTT. It is translated as CASSYGFQPQHF.

The rearrangement links TRBV5-1 to TRBJ1-1, with 7 nucleotides matching TRBD1. This CDR3 is built from 13 residues. The V gene's germline CDR1 is SGHRS and CDR2 YFSETQ. With 4 bases clipped from V and 8 bases from J, the junction kept 8 bases outside the gene matches. The CDR3 bases are TGCGCCAGCAGCACTAGACAGGGACCAGAAGCTTTCTTT. Its translation is CASSTRQGPEAFF.

The J gene is TRBJ2-7, the V gene TRBV12-3 or TRBV12-4; D unclear. The CDR3 runs to 13 residues. V was clipped by 1 base and J by 0 bases, with 4 bases between them. CDR3 coding DNA: TGTGCCAGCAGTTTAGGCCTCTCCTACGAGCAGTACGTC. This gives the protein CASSLGLSYEQYV.

The rearrangement joins TRBV11-2 to TRBJ2-1; 7 positions match TRBD2. The length of the CDR3 is 15 residues. With V trimmed by 6 bases and J by 5 bases, 10 bases remained unmatched. Germline-derived CDR1 and CDR2 are SGHAT and FQNNGV. CDR3 nucleotide sequence: TGTGCCAGCAGTGCCCAGCTAGCGGACGACAATGAGCAGTTCTTC. This translates into CASSAQLADDNEQFF.

The chain links TRBV5-1 to TRBJ2-7; 11 bases line up with TRBD1. Germline V gives CDR1 SGHRS, CDR2 YFSETQ. The V segment lost 3 bases and the J segment 6 bases; nucleotides outside the gene matches: 8. The CDR3 spans 15 residues. The CDR3 DNA sequence: TGCGCCAGCAGCTCGTGGGACAGGGGGAACTCCGAGCAGTACTTC. It specifies CASSSWDRGNSEQYF.

The rearrangement joins TRBV10-3 to TRBJ2-5; the D gene is possibly TRBD1 (6 bases). The CDR3 contains 12 residues. Germline values: CDR1 ENHRY, CDR2 SYGVKD. Trimming removed 10 bases at V and 2 bases at J, with 11 bases between. The CDR3 DNA sequence: TGTGCCAGCGGACAGAGTCAAGAGACCCAGTACTTC. It codes for CASGQSQETQYF.

This sequence joins TRBV29-1 and TRBJ1-2; 10 bases map to TRBD1. This CDR3 spans 15 amino acids. J lost 7 bases, V lost 0 bases, and 8 bases had no gene match. Germline-derived CDR1 and CDR2 are SQVTM and ANQGSEA. CDR3: CSVEDMRQGAFGYTF. The CDR3 nucleotides are TGCAGCGTTGAAGATATGAGACAGGGGGCATTTGGCTACACCTTC.

The J gene is TRBJ2-7, the V gene TRBV29-1; maybe TRBD2 (5 bases). Per germline, CDR1 SQVTM and CDR2 ANQGSEA. Trimming cost V 4 bases and J 6 bases, with 16 bases left between them. The CDR3 consists of 13 residues. This CDR3 reads CSVVSRHSGEQYF. CDR3 sequence (DNA): TGCAGCGTTGTAAGCCGGCACAGCGGCGAGCAGTACTTC.

This clonotype was observed a handful of times. The J gene is TRBJ1-5, the V gene TRBV12-3 or TRBV12-4; D is unclear. The length of the CDR3 is 14 residues. Trimming pared 3 bases from V and 2 bases from J, leaving 8 bases between. This CDR3 is CASSFWDRNQPQHF. CDR3 bases: TGTGCCAGCAGTTTCTGGGATCGCAATCAGCCCCAGCATTTT.

This chain connects TRBV23-1 to TRBJ1-4, with 7 bases lining up with TRBD1. TRBV23-1 is flagged as an ORF with uncertain function. V dropped 8 bases and J dropped 0; count of bases not matched to a gene: 9. The CDR3 has 16 amino acids. The CDR3 bases are TGCGCCAGCGGCCGGGACAGACAAGCAACTAATGAAAAACTGTTTTTT. Its protein product is CASGRDRQATNEKLFF.

The chain uses TRBV9 and TRBJ2-3; D ambiguous. Germline-derived CDR1 and CDR2 are SGDLS and YYNGEE. There are 12 residues in the CDR3. Trimming took off 3 bases at V and 8 bases at J, with 10 bases between the two ends. In DNA form, the CDR3 reads TGTGCCAGCAGCGAGTCGGACGTTACGCAGTATTTT. It yields the protein CASSESDVTQYF.

The CDR3 DNA follows: TGTGCCAGCAGCCAAAGGACAGGGCTTTCACCCCTCCACTTT. It yields the protein CASSQRTGLSPLHF. The chain recombines TRBV3-1 with TRBJ1-6; 8 bases match TRBD1. The CDR3 is 14 residues long. The V segment lost 2 bases and the J segment 9 bases; nucleotides outside the gene matches: 3. Germline-derived CDR1 and CDR2 are LGHDT and YNNKEL (reference sequence).

This clonotype was found a few times. The chain recombines TRBV7-6 with TRBJ2-3, with 7 bases identical to TRBD2. Germline trimming cut 1 base from V and 2 bases from J; bases unmatched to any gene: 3. Germline V CDR1 and CDR2: SGHVS, FNYEAQ. The CDR3 spans 15 residues. As DNA, the CDR3 is TGTGCCAGCAGCTTAGTTGGGACTATCACAGATACGCAGTATTTT. Translating it yields CASSLVGTITDTQYF.

This clonotype was observed a handful of times. The chain joins TRBV5-1 to TRBJ2-7; D unclear. This CDR3 contains 13 residues. The ends were cut back, 4 bases at V and 4 bases at J, with 12 bases in the middle. The V gene's germline CDR1 is SGHRS and CDR2 YFSETQ. The CDR3, as DNA: TGCGCCAGCAGCGTGGAGCAAAAATACGAGCAGTACTTC. It translates to CASSVEQKYEQYF. Complete variable domain (other parts from reference TRBV5-1 and TRBJ2-7): KAGVTQTPRYLIKTRGQQVTLSCSPISGHRSVSWYQQTPGQGLQFLFEYFSETQRNKGNFPGRFSGRQFSNSRSEMNVSTLELGDSALYLCASSVEQKYEQYFGPGTRLTVT.

This clonotype was counted between two and nine times. The chain has TRBV7-8 and TRBJ1-5; D is ambiguous. The CDR3 length is 15 residues. The V gene's germline CDR1 is SGHVS and CDR2 FQNEAQ. With 3 bases removed from V and 5 bases from J, the gap between germline ends came to 14 bases. DNA of the CDR3: TGTGCCAGCAGCTTCGGGTGGTCAAACGATCAGCCCCAGCATTTT. This gives the protein CASSFGWSNDQPQHF.

This clonotype has only a few counts. The chain couples TRBV5-1 to TRBJ1-6; 7 bases match TRBD1. Germline trimming cut 2 bases from V and 8 bases from J; bases unmatched to any gene: 4. There are 14 residues in the CDR3. The germline V gene has CDR1 SGHRS and CDR2 YFSETQ. The CDR3 spells CASSLGQEHSPLHF. The CDR3 coding sequence is TGCGCCAGCAGCTTAGGACAGGAACATTCACCCCTCCACTTT.

The chain links TRBV6-5 to TRBJ1-2, with unresolved D. Per germline, CDR1 MNHEY and CDR2 SVGAGI. V was trimmed by 6 bases and J by 5 bases, leaving 10 bases between them. This CDR3 is 12 amino acids long. This CDR3 is CASRDGGYGYTF. CDR3 DNA sequence: TGTGCCAGCAGGGACGGAGGGTATGGCTACACCTTC.

The rearrangement joins TRBV5-1 to TRBJ2-3; 8 nucleotides line up with TRBD2. This CDR3 comprises 15 residues. J was trimmed by 3 bases and V by 0 bases; bases with no gene match: 3. Germline lookup yields CDR1 SGHRS and CDR2 YFSETQ. Here the CDR3 DNA reads TGCGCCAGCAGCTTGGCCGGGAGGGAGACAGATACGCAGTATTTT. Its translation is CASSLAGRETDTQYF.

The chain carries TRBV6-2 or TRBV6-3 and TRBJ1-2; perhaps TRBD1 as D (5 bases). The germline V gene has CDR1 MNHEY and CDR2 SVGEGT. The CDR3 covers 14 residues. The germline V and J ends were trimmed by 6 bases and 4 bases, with 15 bases remaining between them. The CDR3 DNA reads TGTGCCAGCAGCCCGCCAGGGCCCGTCTATGGCTACACCTTC. Translating it yields CASSPPGPVYGYTF.

The gene calls are TRBV6-5 and TRBJ1-1, with D maybe TRBD1 (5 bases). CDR3 length: 14 residues. Deletions cut 5 bases from V and 1 base from J, with 11 bases between. CDR1 and CDR2 (germline): MNHEY, SVGAGI. The CDR3 sequence: CASSKNRKNTEAFF. CDR3 in DNA: TGTGCCAGCAGTAAGAACAGGAAGAACACTGAAGCTTTCTTT.

This clonotype was seen repeatedly, ten times or more. The V call is TRBV20-1, the J call TRBJ2-3, with a weak D call TRBD1 (5 bases). Germline V CDR1 and CDR2: DFQATT, SNEGSKA (reference sequence). V gave up 6 bases and J gave up 2 bases, with 15 bases separating them. The CDR3 is 14 residues long. The CDR3 loop reads CSAPRQSSTDTQYF. The CDR3 DNA reads as TGCAGTGCCCCTAGACAGAGCTCCACAGATACGCAGTATTTT.